The 32 T cell receptor beta chains in this list originate from one sample, sequenced in a study of OX40 agonist ivuxolimab in advanced cancers. This table comes from immunoSEQ multiplex PCR, and its TCRdb copy is limited to in-frame clones, with some not included. The sample has roughly 87,000 clones, roughly nine tenths seen once; the top ten hold almost 8.5%. The sequencing used CD4+ or CD8+ T cells sorted from blood, collected in a trial of the OX40 agonist ivuxolimab. All receptors come from an adult with an advanced solid tumor such as melanoma, head and neck, liver or kidney cancer.

The V and J genes are TRBV7-9 and TRBJ2-3, with unresolved D. V lost 11 bases, J lost 4 bases, and 10 bases lay in between. Germline CDR1 and CDR2: SEHNR and FQNEAQ (reference sequence). This CDR3 is 11 amino acids long. For the CDR3, the DNA is TGTGCCGGAAAGGTTGCAGATACGCAGTATTTT. This codes for CAGKVADTQYF.

The DNA of the CDR3 is TGTGCCAGCAGCTTACTCGGCTCGGTTGAGCAGTTCTTC. Its translation is CASSLLGSVEQFF. The rearrangement uses TRBV11-3 and TRBJ2-1; D is uncertain. The V and J ends lost 2 bases and 9 bases respectively, with 11 bases between them. Germline lookup yields CDR1 SGHNT and CDR2 YENEEA. CDR3 size: 13 residues.

This sequence joins TRBV28 and TRBJ1-1; maybe TRBD1 (5 bases). This CDR3 is 15 amino acids long. Germline V gene data show CDR1 as MDHEN and CDR2 as SYDVKM. V gave up 1 base and J gave up 5 bases, with 14 bases separating them. In nucleotides, the CDR3 is TGTGCCAGCAGTTTATCCCCGGGGCCGAGGACTGAAGCTTTCTTT. Translated: CASSLSPGPRTEAFF.

This sequence joins TRBV4-1 and TRBJ1-1; the D is unclear. Germline V gives CDR1 MGHRA, CDR2 YSYEKL. Trimming removed 2 bases from V and 3 bases from J, with 10 bases in between. This CDR3 has 14 residues. CDR3 nucleotide sequence: TGCGCCAGCAGCCAATCTGAGGGATACACTGAAGCTTTCTTT. Amino acid sequence: CASSQSEGYTEAFF.

The V call is TRBV5-6, the J call TRBJ2-1; 12 bases are a match to TRBD2. CDR3 length: 16 residues. J gave up 10 bases and V 3 bases, and 11 bases lay outside the gene matches. The germline CDR1 and CDR2 sequences are SGHDT and YYEEEE. The CDR3 region has the DNA TGTGCCAGCAGCTCAGGACTAGCGGGGCCCTCGCACGAGCAGTTCTTC. It specifies CASSSGLAGPSHEQFF.

This clone has only a few counts. The rearrangement joins TRBV13 to TRBJ2-3; 11 bases match TRBD2. This CDR3 has 17 amino acids. From germline, CDR1 is PRHDT and CDR2 FYEKMQ (reference sequence). Trimming took 3 bases from V and 0 from J; bases not matched to a gene: 5. The CDR3 is CASSLGLAVASTDTQYF. Written as DNA, the CDR3 is TGTGCCAGCAGCTTGGGACTAGCGGTTGCTAGCACAGATACGCAGTATTTT.

The chain combines TRBV30 with TRBJ1-4; D is uncertain. V lost 4 bases to trimming and J lost 7 bases, with 19 bases between them. The germline gives CDR1 GTSNPN, CDR2 SVGIG (reference sequence). The CDR3 consists of 15 residues. The CDR3 sequence: CAWTGDQPGIEKLFF. CDR3 bases: TGTGCCTGGACTGGTGACCAACCGGGCATTGAAAAACTGTTTTTT. Full variable domain (missing parts from reference TRBV30 and TRBJ1-4): SQTIHQWPATLVQPVGSPLSLECTVEGTSNPNLYWYRQAAGRGLQLLFYSVGIGQISSEVPQNLSASRPQDRQFILSSKKLLLSDSGFYLCAWTGDQPGIEKLFFGSGTQLSVL.

This clone was picked up one time. V usage is TRBV4-1 and J usage is TRBJ1-5, with a weak D call TRBD1 (5 bases). CDR3 length: 16 amino acids. Trimming removed 2 bases at V and 3 bases at J, with 14 bases between. CDR1 is MGHRA, CDR2 YSYEKL, per germline. In DNA, the CDR3 is TGCGCCAGCAGCCAATCGCTGACAGCTCACAATCAGCCCCAGCATTTT. This encodes CASSQSLTAHNQPQHF.

As concerns this clone: A far larger clone is one base from this, pointing to a likely read error. The chain recombines TRBV9 with TRBJ1-5; no clear D gene. The CDR3 loop spans 14 amino acids. V lost 5 bases and J lost 0, with 9 bases in between. Germline assignment: CDR1 SGDLS and CDR2 YYNGEE. CDR3 DNA: TGTGCCAGCAGGGTACCTTATAGCAATCAGCCCCAGCATTTT. Protein sequence: CASRVPYSNQPQHF. Looking up the rest from reference TRBV9 and TRBJ1-5 gives the full variable domain: DSGVTQTPKHLITATGQRVTLRCSPRSGDLSVYWYQQSLDQGLQFLIQYYNGEERAKGNILERFSAQQFPDLHSELNLSSLELGDSALYFCASRVPYSNQPQHFGDGTRLSIL.

The chain links TRBV30 to TRBJ1-5; tentatively, D is TRBD1 (6 bases). CDR1 is GTSNPN, CDR2 SVGIG, per germline (reference sequence). Trimming stripped 0 bases from V and 9 bases from J, with 18 bases between. The CDR3 loop spans 15 amino acids. The CDR3 nucleotides read TGTGCCTGGAGTGTAGGGAGGGGGGCTACACGGCCCCAGCATTTT. This gives the protein CAWSVGRGATRPQHF. The full variable domain, completed using reference TRBV30 and TRBJ1-5, is SQTIHQWPATLVQPVGSPLSLECTVEGTSNPNLYWYRQAAGRGLQLLFYSVGIGQISSEVPQNLSASRPQDRQFILSSKKLLLSDSGFYLCAWSVGRGATRPQHFGDGTRLSIL.

This CDR3 reads CASSLGTSGGGWNEQFF. The CDR3 bases are TGTGCCAGCAGCTTAGGGACTAGCGGGGGTGGGTGGAATGAGCAGTTCTTC. V and J are TRBV11-2 and TRBJ2-1; 13 nucleotides line up with TRBD2. After removal of 1 base from V and 7 bases from J, the junction contained 7 bases not matched to a gene. The CDR3 spans 17 residues. Germline values: CDR1 SGHAT, CDR2 FQNNGV. The full variable domain, its missing parts supplied by reference TRBV11-2 and TRBJ2-1, is EAGVAQSPRYKIIEKRQSVAFWCNPISGHATLYWYQQILGQGPKLLIQFQNNGVVDDSQLPKDRFSAERLKGVDSTLKIQPAKLEDSAVYLCASSLGTSGGGWNEQFFGPGTRLTVL.

V gene TRBV4-3 combines with J gene TRBJ2-6; perhaps TRBD1 as D (6 bases). CDR1 and CDR2 (germline): LGHNA, YSLEER. Trimming stripped 3 bases from V and 0 bases from J, with 18 bases between. This CDR3 spans 19 amino acids. The CDR3 region has the DNA TGCGCCAGCAGCCACGAGCCCGTGGGACACTTCTCTGGGGCCAACGTCCTGACTTTC. Amino acids: CASSHEPVGHFSGANVLTF.

The chain uses TRBV27 and TRBJ2-7; a possible D gene is TRBD2 (6 bases). V was pared by 5 bases and J by 6 bases, with 17 bases between. In germline, CDR1 is MNHEY, CDR2 SMNVEV (reference sequence). This CDR3 contains 14 residues. The CDR3 is CASSPGLFLGEQYV. DNA of the CDR3: TGTGCCAGCAGTCCCGGACTATTTCTCGGCGAGCAGTACGTC.

The chain uses TRBV19 and TRBJ2-2; D not certain. Trimming pared 7 bases from V and 6 bases from J, leaving 6 bases between. The germline V gene has CDR1 LNHDA and CDR2 SQIVND (reference sequence). This CDR3 comprises 11 residues. The CDR3, as DNA: TGTGCCAGTAATTGGGCCGGGGAGCTGTTTTTT. It is translated as CASNWAGELFF.

This CDR3 is CASRPIAGGINIQYF. Written as DNA, the CDR3 is TGTGCCAGCAGACCAATAGCGGGGGGAATAAACATTCAGTACTTC. V and J are TRBV6-5 and TRBJ2-4; TRBD2 agrees at 10 bases. Germline values: CDR1 MNHEY, CDR2 SVGAGI. V gave up 6 bases and J gave up 6 bases; unmatched junction bases: 8. The CDR3 runs to 15 residues.

The genes are TRBV6-5 and TRBJ2-3; possible D gene TRBD1, 5 bases. Germline lookup yields CDR1 MNHEY and CDR2 SVGAGI. CDR3 length: 14 residues. V lost 2 bases to trimming and J lost 1 base, with 7 bases between them. This CDR3 reads CASSYGRGTDTQYF. CDR3 nucleotides: TGTGCCAGCAGTTACGGCAGGGGCACAGATACGCAGTATTTT.

This rearrangement joins TRBV28 to TRBJ2-1; 10 bases agree with TRBD2. This CDR3 spans 17 amino acids. V lost 2 bases to trimming and J lost 7 bases; unmatched junction nucleotides: 11. CDR1 is MDHEN and CDR2 is SYDVKM in the germline V gene. CDR3 sequence: CASSLIIGLAEGNEQFF. The CDR3 DNA reads TGTGCCAGCAGTTTAATCATCGGACTAGCGGAGGGGAATGAGCAGTTCTTC.

The CDR3 reads CASSQEWNTGELFF. CDR3 coding DNA: TGCGCCAGCAGCCAAGAATGGAACACCGGGGAGCTGTTTTTT. The chain is built from TRBV4-3 and TRBJ2-2; no definite D call. Germline CDR1 is LGHNA and CDR2 is YSLEER. The CDR3 runs 14 residues. Trimming removed 0 bases at V and 1 base at J, with 3 bases between.

This chain connects TRBV5-4 to TRBJ1-3; D is uncertain. The CDR3 is 14 residues long. Trimming removed 0 bases from V and 0 bases from J, with 4 bases in between. Germline CDR1 is SGHNT and CDR2 is YYREEE (reference sequence). The CDR3 DNA follows: TGTGCCAGCAGCTTGGACTACTCTGGAAACACCATATATTTT. Translated, it gives CASSLDYSGNTIYF.

The rearrangement links TRBV7-2 to TRBJ1-5; no definite D call. The CDR3 has 12 residues. V lost 1 base to trimming and J lost 3 bases, with 1 base between them. Germline-derived CDR1 and CDR2 are SGHTA and FQGNSA. The DNA of the CDR3 is TGTGCCAGCAGCTTAGACAATCAGCCCCAGCATTTT. Translated: CASSLDNQPQHF.

The chain couples TRBV9 to TRBJ2-5; D is unclear. The CDR3 is made up of 14 amino acids. Deletions cut 0 bases from V and 3 bases from J, with 9 bases between. Germline-derived CDR1 and CDR2 are SGDLS and YYNGEE. This chain's CDR3 is CASSVAGSEETQYF. The CDR3 DNA follows: TGTGCCAGCAGCGTAGCTGGCAGCGAAGAGACCCAGTACTTC.

This chain uses TRBV4-3 with TRBJ2-3; perhaps TRBD1 as D (5 bases). CDR1 and CDR2 (germline): LGHNA, YSLEER. CDR3 length: 20 residues. The V and J ends lost 0 bases and 0 bases respectively, with 22 bases between them. The CDR3 DNA sequence: TGCGCCAGCAGCCAAGAATTTGACAGAGCTCCCTACGCTAGCACAGATACGCAGTATTTT. Protein product: CASSQEFDRAPYASTDTQYF.

A single count supports this clone. The chain recombines TRBV4-3 with TRBJ1-4; D may be TRBD1 (5 bases). Trimming left V 4 bases short and J 6 bases short, with 12 bases between. The length of the CDR3 is 14 residues. CDR1 and CDR2 from the germline V gene are LGHNA and YSLEER. The CDR3 region is CASSPRGNHEKLFF. CDR3 coding DNA: TGCGCCAGCAGCCCCCGGGGGAATCATGAAAAACTGTTTTTT.

This rearrangement joins TRBV15 to TRBJ2-1; 7 bases align to TRBD2. The V gene end was trimmed by 9 bases and the J gene end by 6 bases; junction bases not matched to a gene: 8. Germline-derived CDR1 and CDR2 are LNHNV and YYDKDF (reference sequence). CDR3 length equals 13 residues. CDR3 amino acids: CATAGPSGNEQFF. CDR3 sequence (DNA): TGTGCCACAGCGGGACCGTCCGGCAATGAGCAGTTCTTC.

In the case of this clone: The same CDR3 also results from other DNA sequences found in this sample. This chain uses TRBV9 with TRBJ2-3; D not resolved. The CDR3 covers 12 residues. From germline, CDR1 is SGDLS and CDR2 YYNGEE. V lost 4 bases to trimming and J lost 0 bases, with 3 bases between them. CDR3 protein: CASSFSTDTQYF. The CDR3 DNA sequence: TGTGCCAGCAGCTTCAGCACAGATACGCAGTATTTT.

The V call is TRBV7-4, the J call TRBJ1-3; 7 bases align to TRBD1. The CDR3 is 16 amino acids. V shed 5 bases and J 0 bases; nucleotides not matched to a gene: 7. Germline V gene data show CDR1 as SGHVT and CDR2 as SQSDAQ. The CDR3 DNA is TGTGCCAGCAGCCCCGGGACAGTTCACTCTGGAAACACCATATATTTT. It codes for CASSPGTVHSGNTIYF.

This clone was picked up a small number of times. V gene TRBV6-5 combines with J gene TRBJ1-5, with 9 bases lining up with TRBD1. CDR3 size: 13 residues. CDR1 is MNHEY and CDR2 is SVGAGI in the germline V gene. Losses at the gene ends were 6 bases for V and 5 bases for J; bases not matched to a gene: 2. CDR3 coding DNA: TGTGCCAGCAGCGGGACAGGGCATCAGCCCCAGCATTTT. Residues: CASSGTGHQPQHF.

This clone occurred once. This chain uses TRBV4-3 with TRBJ2-1, with 7 bases that match TRBD1. The length of the CDR3 is 14 residues. Trimming cost V 3 bases and J 1 base; bases outside gene matches: 0. Germline values: CDR1 LGHNA, CDR2 YSLEER. The CDR3 is CASSQTGSYNEQFF. In nucleotides, the CDR3 is TGCGCCAGCAGCCAGACAGGGTCCTACAATGAGCAGTTCTTC.

This clone is a singleton in its sample. The chain combines TRBV12-5 with TRBJ1-1; D unclear. CDR3 length: 17 residues. Germline V gene data show CDR1 as LGHNT and CDR2 as FRNRAP. Trimming took 1 base from V and 10 from J, leaving 25 bases between them. The CDR3 region has the DNA TGTGCTAGTGGTTTGGACAGAGGTAGAACTTGGAAAACGGGAGCTTTCTTT. Protein product: CASGLDRGRTWKTGAFF.

The rearrangement uses TRBV28 and TRBJ1-2, with D possibly TRBD1 on 5 matching bases. There are 15 residues in the CDR3. The germline V gene has CDR1 MDHEN and CDR2 SYDVKM. Trimming removed 4 bases from V and 4 bases from J, with 16 bases in between. The chain's CDR3 is CASSWEVGVPYGYTF. The CDR3 DNA reads as TGTGCCAGCAGTTGGGAGGTGGGGGTACCCTATGGCTACACCTTC.

The chain links TRBV2 to TRBJ2-3; 9 bases align to TRBD2. The CDR3 loop spans 15 amino acids. Germline V gene lookup returns CDR1 SNHLY and CDR2 FYNNEI. V gave up 8 bases and J gave up 6 bases; unmatched junction bases: 12. The CDR3 region is CASGGAGGPSDTQYF. CDR3 bases: TGTGCCAGCGGGGGTGCGGGAGGGCCGTCGGATACGCAGTATTTT. Variable domain in full (rest from reference TRBV2 and TRBJ2-3): EPEVTQTPSHQVTQMGQEVILRCVPISNHLYFYWYRQILGQKVEFLVSFYNNEISEKSEIFDDQFSVERPDGSNFTLKIRSTKLEDSAMYFCASGGAGGPSDTQYFGPGTRLTVL.

The chain uses TRBV6-6 and TRBJ1-3; TRBD1 matches 7 bases. Germline V gene lookup returns CDR1 MNHNY and CDR2 SVGAGI (reference sequence). The V and J ends lost 5 bases and 6 bases, in that order; junction bases with no gene match: 10. The CDR3 is made up of 15 amino acids. This CDR3 reads CASSNDREVENTIYF. The DNA for the CDR3 is TGTGCCAGCAGTAACGACAGGGAGGTAGAAAACACCATATATTTT.